This entry is about one TCR beta chain. No antigen is known for it. The data stem from a study of vaccination effects on CD4 cells after COVID-19. ViraFEST expansion of antigen-specific CD4+ T cells with viral peptide pools preceded sequencing. Investigators separated out CD4+ T cells once about eleven days of culture had passed. Prior SARS-CoV-2 infection was absent in the vaccine recipients, as shown by negative nucleocapsid antibodies. Method: immunoSEQ multiplex PCR; TCRdb's copy keeps in-frame clones and lacks some. The table records 28,000 or so clones, 65% to 75% of them present only once. V gave up 2 bases and J gave up 0 bases, with 10 bases separating them. CDR3 length: 16 residues. Germline V gene sequence: CDR1 KGHDR, CDR2 SFDVKD.

V usage is TRBV24-1 and J usage is TRBJ2-1; D is undetermined. This receptor was taken from a human donor who received a COVID-19 vaccine. The source was CD4+ T cells from PBMCs cultured with SARS-CoV-2 spike peptides, collected before COVID-19 vaccination. The CDR3 bases are TGTGCCACCAGTGATTCGGTTGCGAGCTCCTACAATGAGCAGTTCTTC. Translation gives CATSDSVASSYNEQFF.